The 5 T cell receptor beta chains below all came from one sample that was sequenced in a study of T cell changes during pregnancy in multiple sclerosis. Data came from immunoSEQ multiplex PCR; TCRdb stores just in-frame clones and leaves some out. This table holds 70,000 to 95,000 clones, 94% found once. The specimen comprised peripheral blood, sampled after pregnancy. The receptor source for this set is a female donor in good health, enrolled as a control in a pregnancy study.

This chain links TRBV2 with TRBJ2-1, with D tentatively TRBD2 (6 bases). The CDR3 runs 14 residues. V was shortened by 6 bases and J by 0 bases, with 9 bases between the two germline ends. Germline CDR1 SNHLY, CDR2 FYNNEI. CDR3 coding DNA: TGTGCCAGCAGCCGGGACTCCTCCTACAATGAGCAGTTCTTC. This sequence encodes CASSRDSSYNEQFF.

This rearrangement joins TRBV10-3 to TRBJ2-7; possible D gene TRBD2, 6 bases. The CDR3 covers 12 residues. CDR1 and CDR2 (germline): ENHRY, SYGVKD. Trimming took 6 bases from V and 5 from J, leaving 11 bases between them. In DNA, the CDR3 is TGTGCCATCAGCGCTGGAGGGGACGAGCAGTACTTC. This codes for CAISAGGDEQYF.

The genes are TRBV5-6 and TRBJ2-1; D is uncertain. The CDR3 has 14 amino acids. With 0 bases removed from V and 0 bases from J, the gap between germline ends came to 4 bases. Germline assignment: CDR1 SGHDT and CDR2 YYEEEE. Written as DNA, the CDR3 is TGTGCCAGCAGCTTGGATAGCTCCTACAATGAGCAGTTCTTC. This translates into CASSLDSSYNEQFF. Full variable domain (outside the CDR3, taken from reference TRBV5-6 and TRBJ2-1): DAGVTQSPTHLIKTRGQQVTLRCSPKSGHDTVSWYQQALGQGPQFIFQYYEEEERQRGNFPDRFSGHQFPNYSSELNVNALLLGDSALYLCASSLDSSYNEQFFGPGTRLTVL.

The V and J genes are TRBV11-2 and TRBJ1-2; TRBD1 is a possible D gene (6 bases). Between the trimmed V and J ends, which lost 5 bases and 6 bases, there was a span of 10 bases. This CDR3 contains 12 residues. The germline gives CDR1 SGHAT, CDR2 FQNNGV. The CDR3 region is CASSVRGDGYTF. Written as DNA, the CDR3 is TGTGCCAGCAGCGTCAGGGGTGATGGCTACACCTTC.

The gene calls are TRBV19 and TRBJ2-5, with 15 nucleotides matching TRBD2. V shed 1 base and J 2 bases; nucleotides not matched to a gene: 2. Germline V gene lookup returns CDR1 LNHDA and CDR2 SQIVND (reference sequence). The CDR3 spans 17 residues. As DNA, the CDR3 is TGTGCCAGTAGTATAGGTGGGACTAGCGGGGGGCAAGAGACCCAGTACTTC. It is translated as CASSIGGTSGGQETQYF.